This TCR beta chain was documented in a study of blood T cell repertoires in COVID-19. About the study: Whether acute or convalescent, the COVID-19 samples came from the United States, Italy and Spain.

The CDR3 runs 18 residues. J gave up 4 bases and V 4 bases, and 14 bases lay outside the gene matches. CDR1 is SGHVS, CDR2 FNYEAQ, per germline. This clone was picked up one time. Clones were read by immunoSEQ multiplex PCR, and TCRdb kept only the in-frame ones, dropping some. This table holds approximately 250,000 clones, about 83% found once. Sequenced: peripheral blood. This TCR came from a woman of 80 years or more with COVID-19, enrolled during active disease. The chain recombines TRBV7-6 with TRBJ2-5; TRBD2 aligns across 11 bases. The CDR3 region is CASSSNELAGGQRETQYF. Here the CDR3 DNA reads TGTGCCAGCAGCTCTAACGAGTTAGCGGGGGGGCAGAGAGAGACCCAGTACTTC.